The entry below describes one TCR beta chain. Its antigen is unidentified. This record belongs to a study of shared clonotypes between healthy human individuals. Study details: The composition of the donors was a couple of women and a few men aged 18 to 49. Whole-study results and caveats: It was the non-shared clonotypes that had lower generation probabilities than clonotypes shared by all four donors. Having only a few donors restricted how much genetic and exposure-history diversity was captured.

An even split of each subset's genomic DNA across several immunoSEQ plates was performed. TCRdb's table, derived via immunoSEQ multiplex PCR, lists solely in-frame clones and lacks some. The data hold 2 million to 2.5 million clones, with approximately 96% observed a single time. Germline trimming cut 3 bases from V and 3 bases from J; bases unmatched to any gene: 4. The germline CDR1 and CDR2 sequences are ENHRY and SYGVKD. The CDR3 is 16 amino acids. The sequence came from a man aged 18 to 29 in good health. J is TRBJ2-7 and V is TRBV10-3; 14 bases match TRBD2. Material for sequencing was naive CD4+ T cells sorted from blood. The subset is: CD45RA+ positively selected. CDR3 in amino acids: CAISDGLAGGDYEQYF. The CDR3 bases are TGTGCCATCAGTGATGGACTAGCGGGAGGCGACTACGAGCAGTACTTC.